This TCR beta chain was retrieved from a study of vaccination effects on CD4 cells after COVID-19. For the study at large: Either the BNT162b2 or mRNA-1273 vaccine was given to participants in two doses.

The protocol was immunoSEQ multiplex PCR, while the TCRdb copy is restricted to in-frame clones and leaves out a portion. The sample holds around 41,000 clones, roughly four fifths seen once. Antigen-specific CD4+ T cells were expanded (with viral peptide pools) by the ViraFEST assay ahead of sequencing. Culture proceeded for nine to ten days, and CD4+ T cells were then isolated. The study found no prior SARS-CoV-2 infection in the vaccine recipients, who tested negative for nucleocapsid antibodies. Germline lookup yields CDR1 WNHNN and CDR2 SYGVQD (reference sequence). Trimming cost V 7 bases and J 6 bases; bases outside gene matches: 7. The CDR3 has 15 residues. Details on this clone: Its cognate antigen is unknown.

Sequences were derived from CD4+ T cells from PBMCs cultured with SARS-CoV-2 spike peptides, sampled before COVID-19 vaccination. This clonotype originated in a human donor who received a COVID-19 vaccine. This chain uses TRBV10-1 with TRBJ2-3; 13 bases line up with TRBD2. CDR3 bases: TGCGCCAGCACGGGACTAGCGGGACCGGGGGATACGCAGTATTTT. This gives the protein CASTGLAGPGDTQYF.